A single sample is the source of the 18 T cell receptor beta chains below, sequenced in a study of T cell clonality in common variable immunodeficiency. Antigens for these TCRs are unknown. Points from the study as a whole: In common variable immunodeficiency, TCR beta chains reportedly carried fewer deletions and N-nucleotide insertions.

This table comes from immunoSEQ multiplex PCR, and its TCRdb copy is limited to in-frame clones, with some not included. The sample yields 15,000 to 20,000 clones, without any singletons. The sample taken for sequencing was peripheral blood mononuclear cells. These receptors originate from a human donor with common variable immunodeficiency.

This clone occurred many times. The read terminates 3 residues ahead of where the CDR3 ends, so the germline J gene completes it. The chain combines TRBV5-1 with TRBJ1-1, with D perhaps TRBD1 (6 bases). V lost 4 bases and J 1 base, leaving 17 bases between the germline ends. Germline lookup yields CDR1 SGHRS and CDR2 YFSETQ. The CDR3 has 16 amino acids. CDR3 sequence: CASSPTERGGNTEAFF. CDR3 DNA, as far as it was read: TGCGCCAGCAGCCCGACGGAAAGAGGGGGGAACACTGAA.

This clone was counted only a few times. CDR3 protein: CASRGRTGNTGELFF. The covered CDR3 bases are TGTGCCAGCAGGGGGCGGACAGGGAACACCGGGGAG. This rearrangement joins TRBV2 to TRBJ2-2; TRBD1 matches at 7 bases. With the read ending 3 residues before the CDR3 end, the germline J gene is used to fill in that end. This CDR3 region has 15 residues. V was pared by 6 bases and J by 1 base, with 5 bases of the junction left unmatched. Germline loops: CDR1 SNHLY, CDR2 FYNNEI.

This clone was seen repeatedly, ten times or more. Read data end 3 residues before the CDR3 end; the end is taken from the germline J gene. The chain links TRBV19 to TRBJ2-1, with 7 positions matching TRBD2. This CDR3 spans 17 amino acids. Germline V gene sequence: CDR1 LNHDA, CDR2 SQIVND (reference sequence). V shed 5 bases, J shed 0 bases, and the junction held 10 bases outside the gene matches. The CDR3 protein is CASSPDGRGYSYNEQFF. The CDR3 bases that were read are TGTGCCAGTAGTCCCGACGGGCGGGGGTACTCCTACAATGAG. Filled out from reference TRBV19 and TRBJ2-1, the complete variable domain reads DGGITQSPKYLFRKEGQNVTLSCEQNLNHDAMYWYRQDPGQGLRLIYYSQIVNDFQKGDIAEGYSVSREKKESFPLTVTSAQKNPTAFYLCASSPDGRGYSYNEQFFGPGTRLTVL.

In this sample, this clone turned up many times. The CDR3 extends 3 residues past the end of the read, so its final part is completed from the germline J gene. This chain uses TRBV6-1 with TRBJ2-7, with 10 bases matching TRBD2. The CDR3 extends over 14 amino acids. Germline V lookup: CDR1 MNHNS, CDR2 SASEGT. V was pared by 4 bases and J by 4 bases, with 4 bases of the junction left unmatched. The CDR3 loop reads CASSVGLADYEQYF. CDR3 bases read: TGTGCCAGCAGTGTCGGACTAGCGGATTACGAG.

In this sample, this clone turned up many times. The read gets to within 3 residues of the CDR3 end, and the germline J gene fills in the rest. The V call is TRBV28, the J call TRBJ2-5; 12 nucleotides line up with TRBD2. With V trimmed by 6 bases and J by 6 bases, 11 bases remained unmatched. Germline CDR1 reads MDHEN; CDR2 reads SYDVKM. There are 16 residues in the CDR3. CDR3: CASRRWTSGTYQTQYF. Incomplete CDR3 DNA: TGTGCCAGCAGGCGGTGGACTAGCGGGACGTACCAGACC.

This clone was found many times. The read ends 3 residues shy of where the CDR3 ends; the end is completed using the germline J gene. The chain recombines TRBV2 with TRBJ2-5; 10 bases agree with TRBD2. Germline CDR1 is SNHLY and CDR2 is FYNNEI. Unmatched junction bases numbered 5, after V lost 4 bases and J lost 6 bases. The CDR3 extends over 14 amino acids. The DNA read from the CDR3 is TGTGCCAGCAGTGCGGCTAGCGGGAGCAAGACC. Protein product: CASSAASGSKT. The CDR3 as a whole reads CASSAASGSKTQYF.

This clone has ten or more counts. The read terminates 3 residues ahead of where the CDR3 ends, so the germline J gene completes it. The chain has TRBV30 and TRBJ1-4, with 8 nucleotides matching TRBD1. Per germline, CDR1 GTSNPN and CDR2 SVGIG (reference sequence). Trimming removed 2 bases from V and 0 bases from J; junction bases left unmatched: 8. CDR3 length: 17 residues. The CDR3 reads CAWSLPTGASTNEKLFF. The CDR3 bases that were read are TGTGCCTGGAGTCTACCGACAGGGGCTTCAACTAATGAAAAA.

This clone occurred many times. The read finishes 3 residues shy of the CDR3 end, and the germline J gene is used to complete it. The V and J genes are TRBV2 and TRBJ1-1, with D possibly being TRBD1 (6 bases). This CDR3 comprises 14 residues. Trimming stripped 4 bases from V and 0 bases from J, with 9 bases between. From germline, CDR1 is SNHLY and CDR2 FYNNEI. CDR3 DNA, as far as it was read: TGTGCCAGCAGTGGACAGGAGATGAACACTGAA. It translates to CASSGQEMNTE. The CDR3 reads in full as CASSGQEMNTEAFF.

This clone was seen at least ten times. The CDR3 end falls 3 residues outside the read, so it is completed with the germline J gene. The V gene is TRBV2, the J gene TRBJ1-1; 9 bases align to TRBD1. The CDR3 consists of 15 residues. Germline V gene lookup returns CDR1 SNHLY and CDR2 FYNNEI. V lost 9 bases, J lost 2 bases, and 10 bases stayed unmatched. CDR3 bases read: TGTGCCAGGGCCGGAAGGACAGGGGCAAACACTGAA. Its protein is CARAGRTGANTE. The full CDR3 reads CARAGRTGANTEAFF.

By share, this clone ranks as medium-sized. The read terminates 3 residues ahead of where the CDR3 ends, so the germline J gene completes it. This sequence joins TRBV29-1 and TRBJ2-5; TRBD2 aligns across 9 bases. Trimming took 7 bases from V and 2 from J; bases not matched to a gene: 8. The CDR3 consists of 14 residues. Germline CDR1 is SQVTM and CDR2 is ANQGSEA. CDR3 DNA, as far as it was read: TGCAGCGAGTATCTGGCGGGAGGGCAAGAGACC. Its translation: CSEYLAGGQET. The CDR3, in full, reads CSEYLAGGQETQYF.

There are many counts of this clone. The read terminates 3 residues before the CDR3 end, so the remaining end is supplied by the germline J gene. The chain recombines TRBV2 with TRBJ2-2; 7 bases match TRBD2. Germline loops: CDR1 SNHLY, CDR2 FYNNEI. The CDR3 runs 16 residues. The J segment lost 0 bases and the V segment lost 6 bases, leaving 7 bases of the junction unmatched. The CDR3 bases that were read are TGTGCCAGCAGCCCAGCGGGGAACCCGAACACCGGGGAG. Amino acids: CASSPAGNPNTGE. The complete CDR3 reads CASSPAGNPNTGELFF.

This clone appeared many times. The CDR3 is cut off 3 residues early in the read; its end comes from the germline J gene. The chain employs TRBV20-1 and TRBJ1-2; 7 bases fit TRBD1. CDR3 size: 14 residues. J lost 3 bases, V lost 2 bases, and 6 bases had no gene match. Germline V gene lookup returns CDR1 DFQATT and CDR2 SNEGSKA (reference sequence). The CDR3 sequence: CSARNLDRDYGYTF. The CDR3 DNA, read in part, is TGCAGTGCTAGAAATTTAGACAGGGACTATGGC.

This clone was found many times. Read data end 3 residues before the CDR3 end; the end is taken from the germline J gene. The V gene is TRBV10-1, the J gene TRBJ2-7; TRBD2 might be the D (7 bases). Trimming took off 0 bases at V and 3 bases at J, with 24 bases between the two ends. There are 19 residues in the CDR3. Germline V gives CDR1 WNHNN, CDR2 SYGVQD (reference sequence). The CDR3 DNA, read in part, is TGCGCCAGCAGTGAGTCGACTCTAGGGGGGGGGTCGGGAGTCTACGAG. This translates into CASSESTLGGGSGVYE. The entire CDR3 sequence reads CASSESTLGGGSGVYEQYF.

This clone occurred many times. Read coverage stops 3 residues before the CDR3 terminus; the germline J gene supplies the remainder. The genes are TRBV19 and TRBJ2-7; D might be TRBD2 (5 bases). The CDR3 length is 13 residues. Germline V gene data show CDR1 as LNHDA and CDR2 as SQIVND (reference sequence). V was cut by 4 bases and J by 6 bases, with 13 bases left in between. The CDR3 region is CASSTLLGIEQYF. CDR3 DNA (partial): TGTGCCAGTAGTACACTACTAGGGATCGAG.

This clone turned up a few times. The part of the CDR3 DNA that was read is TGCGCCAGCAGCCCCCTTGGGGGCGCCGGGGAG. Its translation is CASSPLGGAGE. The complete CDR3 protein is CASSPLGGAGELFF. The chain has TRBV5-1 and TRBJ2-2, with D perhaps TRBD1 (6 bases). The CDR3 goes on 3 residues after the read ends, and that part is filled in from the germline J gene. The V and J ends lost 4 bases and 6 bases respectively, with 13 bases between them. This CDR3 is built from 14 residues. The germline CDR1 and CDR2 sequences are SGHRS and YFSETQ.

The CDR3 sequence is CSAPGQYEQYF. Partial CDR3 DNA: TGCAGTGCCCCCGGACAGTACGAG. V gene TRBV20-1 combines with J gene TRBJ2-7, with D possibly matching TRBD1 (6 bases). The read stops 3 residues short of the end of the CDR3; the missing end is completed from the germline J gene. This CDR3 spans 11 amino acids. V was trimmed by 6 bases and J by 4 bases, leaving 10 bases between them. Germline CDR1 and CDR2: DFQATT and SNEGSKA (reference sequence).

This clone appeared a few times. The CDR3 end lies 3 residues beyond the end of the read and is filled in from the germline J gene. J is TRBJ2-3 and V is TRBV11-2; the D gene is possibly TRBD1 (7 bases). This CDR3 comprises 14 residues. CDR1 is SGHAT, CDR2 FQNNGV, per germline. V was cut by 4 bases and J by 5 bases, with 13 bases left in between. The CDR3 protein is CASSSGGGLDTQYF. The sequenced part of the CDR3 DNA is TGTGCCAGCAGCTCCGGAGGGGGCCTAGATACG.

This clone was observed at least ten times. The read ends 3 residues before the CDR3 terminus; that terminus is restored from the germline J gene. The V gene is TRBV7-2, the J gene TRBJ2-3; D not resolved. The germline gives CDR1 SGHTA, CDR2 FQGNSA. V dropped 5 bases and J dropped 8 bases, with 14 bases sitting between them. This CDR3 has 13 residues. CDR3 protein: CASSPTSGGTQYF. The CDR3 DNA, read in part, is TGTGCCAGCAGCCCCACTTCCGGCGGTACG.